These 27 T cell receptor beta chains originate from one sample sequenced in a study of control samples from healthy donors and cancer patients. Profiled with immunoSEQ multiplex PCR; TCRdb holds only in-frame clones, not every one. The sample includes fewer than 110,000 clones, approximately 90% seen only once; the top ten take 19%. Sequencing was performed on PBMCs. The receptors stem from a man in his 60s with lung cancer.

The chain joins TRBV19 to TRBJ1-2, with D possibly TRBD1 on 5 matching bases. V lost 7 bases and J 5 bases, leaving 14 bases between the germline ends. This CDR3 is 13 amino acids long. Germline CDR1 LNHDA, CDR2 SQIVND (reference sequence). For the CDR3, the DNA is TGTGCCAGTACCTCGGACACAACGTATGGCTACACCTTC. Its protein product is CASTSDTTYGYTF.

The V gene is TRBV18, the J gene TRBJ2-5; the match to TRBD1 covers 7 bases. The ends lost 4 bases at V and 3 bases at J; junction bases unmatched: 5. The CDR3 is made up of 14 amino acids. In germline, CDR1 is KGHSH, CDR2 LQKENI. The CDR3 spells CASSLNTGEETQYF. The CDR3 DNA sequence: TGTGCCAGCTCACTAAACACAGGGGAAGAGACCCAGTACTTC.

CDR3 sequence (DNA): TGTGCCAGCTCACCGGGACAGGGTGGCAATCAGCCCCAGCATTTT. As protein: CASSPGQGGNQPQHF. The chain joins TRBV18 to TRBJ1-5; TRBD1 aligns across 9 bases. Germline loops: CDR1 KGHSH, CDR2 LQKENI. The CDR3 consists of 15 residues. Trimming at V came to 3 bases and at J to 2 bases, leaving 2 bases not matched to a gene. Full variable domain (remainder filled in from reference TRBV18 and TRBJ1-5): NAGVMQNPRHLVRRRGQEARLRCSPMKGHSHVYWYRQLPEEGLKFMVYLQKENIIDESGMPKERFSAEFPKEGPSILRIQQVVRGDSAAYFCASSPGQGGNQPQHFGDGTRLSIL.

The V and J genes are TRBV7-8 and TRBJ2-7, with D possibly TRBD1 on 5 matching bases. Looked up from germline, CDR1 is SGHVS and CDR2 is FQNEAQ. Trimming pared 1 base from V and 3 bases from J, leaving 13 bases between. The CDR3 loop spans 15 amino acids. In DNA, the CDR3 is TGTGCCAGCAGCTTAGAGGGGCGCGGTCACTACGAGCAGTACGTC. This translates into CASSLEGRGHYEQYV.

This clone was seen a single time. This CDR3 is CASSPVGDQPQHF. CDR3 DNA sequence: TGTGCCAGCTCACCAGTGGGGGATCAGCCCCAGCATTTT. The V call is TRBV18, the J call TRBJ1-5, with a weak D call TRBD1 (5 bases). The CDR3 is 13 amino acids. V lost 2 bases and J 5 bases, leaving 7 bases between the germline ends. Germline CDR1 is KGHSH and CDR2 is LQKENI.

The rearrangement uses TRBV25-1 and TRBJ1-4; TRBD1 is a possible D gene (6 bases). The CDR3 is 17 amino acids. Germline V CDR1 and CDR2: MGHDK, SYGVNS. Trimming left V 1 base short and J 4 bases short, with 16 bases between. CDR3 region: CASSESFLGQLNEKLFF. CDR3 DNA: TGTGCCAGCAGTGAATCTTTTTTAGGACAGCTTAATGAAAAACTGTTTTTT.

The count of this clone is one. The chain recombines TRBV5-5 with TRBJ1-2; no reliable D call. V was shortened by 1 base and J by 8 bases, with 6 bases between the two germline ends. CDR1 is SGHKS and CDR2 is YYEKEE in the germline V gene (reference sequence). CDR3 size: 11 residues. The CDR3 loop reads CASSLRLGYTF. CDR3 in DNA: TGTGCCAGCAGCTTGAGGTTGGGCTACACCTTC.

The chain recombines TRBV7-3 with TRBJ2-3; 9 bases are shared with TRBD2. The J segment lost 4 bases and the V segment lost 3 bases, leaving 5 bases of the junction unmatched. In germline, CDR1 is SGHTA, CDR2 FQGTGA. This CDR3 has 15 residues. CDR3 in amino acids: CASSLEGLASDTQYF. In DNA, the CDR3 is TGTGCCAGCAGCTTGGAGGGACTAGCTTCAGATACGCAGTATTTT. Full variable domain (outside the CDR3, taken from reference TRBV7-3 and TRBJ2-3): GAGVSQTPSNKVTEKGKYVELRCDPISGHTALYWYRQSLGQGPEFLIYFQGTGAADDSGLPNDRFFAVRPEGSVSTLKIQRTERGDSAVYLCASSLEGLASDTQYFGPGTRLTVL.

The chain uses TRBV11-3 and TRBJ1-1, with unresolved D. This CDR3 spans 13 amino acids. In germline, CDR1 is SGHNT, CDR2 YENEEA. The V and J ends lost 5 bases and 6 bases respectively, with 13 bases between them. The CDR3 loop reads CASSAHRGPEAFF. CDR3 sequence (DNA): TGTGCCAGCAGCGCCCATCGAGGCCCTGAAGCTTTCTTT.

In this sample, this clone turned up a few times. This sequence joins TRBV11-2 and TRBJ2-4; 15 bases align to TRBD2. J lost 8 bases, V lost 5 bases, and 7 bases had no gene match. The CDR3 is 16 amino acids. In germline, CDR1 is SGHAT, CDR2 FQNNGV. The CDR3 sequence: CASSAGLAGGQDIQYF. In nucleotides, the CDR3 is TGTGCCAGCAGCGCGGGACTAGCGGGGGGCCAGGACATTCAGTACTTC.

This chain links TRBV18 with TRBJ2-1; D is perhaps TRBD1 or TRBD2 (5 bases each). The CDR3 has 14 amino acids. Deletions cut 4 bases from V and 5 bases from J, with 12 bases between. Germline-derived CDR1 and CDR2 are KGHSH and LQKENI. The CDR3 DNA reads TGTGCCAGCTCACTCCGGGACCTAAACAATGAGCAGTTCTTC. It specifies CASSLRDLNNEQFF.

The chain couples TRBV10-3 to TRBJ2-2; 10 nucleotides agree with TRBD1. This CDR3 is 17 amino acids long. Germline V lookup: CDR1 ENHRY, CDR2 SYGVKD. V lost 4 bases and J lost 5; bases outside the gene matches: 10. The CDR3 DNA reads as TGTGCCATCAGTGGACCCCCGGGACAGGGGAATACCGGGGAGCTGTTTTTT. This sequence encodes CAISGPPGQGNTGELFF.

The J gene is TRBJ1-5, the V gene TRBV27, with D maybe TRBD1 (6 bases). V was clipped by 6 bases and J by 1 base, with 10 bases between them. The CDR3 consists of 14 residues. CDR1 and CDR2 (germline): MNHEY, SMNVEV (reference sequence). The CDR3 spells CASRGASSNQPQHF. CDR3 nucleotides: TGTGCCAGCAGGGGGGCTTCGAGCAATCAGCCCCAGCATTTT.

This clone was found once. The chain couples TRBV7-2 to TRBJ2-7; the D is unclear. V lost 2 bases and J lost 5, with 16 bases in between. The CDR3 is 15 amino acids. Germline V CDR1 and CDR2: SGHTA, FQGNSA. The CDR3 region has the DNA TGTGCCAGCAGCTTAAGATCCAGCTTCATCCACGAGCAGTACGTC. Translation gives CASSLRSSFIHEQYV.

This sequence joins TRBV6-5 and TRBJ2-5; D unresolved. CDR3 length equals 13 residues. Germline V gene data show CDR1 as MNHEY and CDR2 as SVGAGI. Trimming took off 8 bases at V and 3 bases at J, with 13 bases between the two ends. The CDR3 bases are TGTGCCAGCTCGCGCTCCCTAGAAGAGACCCAGTACTTC. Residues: CASSRSLEETQYF.

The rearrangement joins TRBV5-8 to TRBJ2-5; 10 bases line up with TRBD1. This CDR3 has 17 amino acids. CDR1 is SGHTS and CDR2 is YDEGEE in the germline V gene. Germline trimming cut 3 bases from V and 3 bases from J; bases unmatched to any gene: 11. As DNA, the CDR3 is TGTGCCAGCAGCTCCGGACAGGGGGTTTTGATTGAAGAGACCCAGTACTTC. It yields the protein CASSSGQGVLIEETQYF.

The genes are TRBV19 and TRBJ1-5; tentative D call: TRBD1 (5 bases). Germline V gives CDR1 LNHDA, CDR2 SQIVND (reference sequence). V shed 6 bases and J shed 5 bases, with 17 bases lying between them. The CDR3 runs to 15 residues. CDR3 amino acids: CASRGGVEGDQPQHF. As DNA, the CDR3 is TGTGCCAGTAGAGGAGGGGTGGAAGGTGATCAGCCCCAGCATTTT.

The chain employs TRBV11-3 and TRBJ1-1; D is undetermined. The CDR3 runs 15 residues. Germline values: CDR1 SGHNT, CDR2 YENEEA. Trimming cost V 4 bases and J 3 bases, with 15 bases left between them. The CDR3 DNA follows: TGTGCCAGCAGCTCGCTACTGGGGTGGGACACTGAAGCTTTCTTT. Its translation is CASSSLLGWDTEAFF.

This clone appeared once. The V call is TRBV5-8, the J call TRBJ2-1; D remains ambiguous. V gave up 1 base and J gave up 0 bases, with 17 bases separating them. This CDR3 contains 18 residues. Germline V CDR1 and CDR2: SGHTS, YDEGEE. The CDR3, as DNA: TGTGCCAGCAGCTTGTACCGAGTGGCAGCGTCCTCCTACAATGAGCAGTTCTTC. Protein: CASSLYRVAASSYNEQFF.

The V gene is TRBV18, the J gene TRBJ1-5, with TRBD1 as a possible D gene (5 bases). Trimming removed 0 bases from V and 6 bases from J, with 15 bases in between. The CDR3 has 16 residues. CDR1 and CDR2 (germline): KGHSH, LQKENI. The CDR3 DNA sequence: TGTGCCAGCTCACCACCCCGAACGTTCCAGGGTCAGCCCCAGCATTTT. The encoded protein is CASSPPRTFQGQPQHF.

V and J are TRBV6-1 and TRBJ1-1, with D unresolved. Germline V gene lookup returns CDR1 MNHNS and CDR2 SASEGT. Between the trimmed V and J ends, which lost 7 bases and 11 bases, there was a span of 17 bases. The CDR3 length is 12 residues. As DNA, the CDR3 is TGTGCCAGCAAGTCGGCGTCCTTCGGGGCTTTCTTT. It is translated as CASKSASFGAFF.

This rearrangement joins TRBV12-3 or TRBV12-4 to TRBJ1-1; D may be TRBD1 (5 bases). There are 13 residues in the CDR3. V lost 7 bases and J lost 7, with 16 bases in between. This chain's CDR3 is CASTPGGGVEAFF. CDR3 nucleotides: TGTGCCAGCACCCCGGGGGGTGGAGTTGAAGCTTTCTTT.

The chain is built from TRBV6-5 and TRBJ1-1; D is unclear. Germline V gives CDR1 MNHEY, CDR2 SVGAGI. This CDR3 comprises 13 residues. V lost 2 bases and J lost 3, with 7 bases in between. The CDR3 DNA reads TGTGCCAGCAGTTACAGGGAGTACACTGAAGCTTTCTTT. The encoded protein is CASSYREYTEAFF.

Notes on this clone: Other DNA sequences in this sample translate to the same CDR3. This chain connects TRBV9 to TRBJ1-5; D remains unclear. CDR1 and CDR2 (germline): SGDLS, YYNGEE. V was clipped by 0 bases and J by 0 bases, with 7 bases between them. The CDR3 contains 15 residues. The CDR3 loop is CASSVEGNSNQPQHF. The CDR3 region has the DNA TGTGCCAGCAGCGTAGAAGGGAATAGCAATCAGCCCCAGCATTTT.

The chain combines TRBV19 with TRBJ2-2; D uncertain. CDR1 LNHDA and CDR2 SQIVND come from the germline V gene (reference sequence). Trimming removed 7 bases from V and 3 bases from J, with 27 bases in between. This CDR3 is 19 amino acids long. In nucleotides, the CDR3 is TGTGCCAGTACCAGATCGGTTAAGGTGACGGCAAGGGACACCGGGGAGCTGTTTTTT. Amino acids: CASTRSVKVTARDTGELFF. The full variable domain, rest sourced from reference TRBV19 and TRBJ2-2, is DGGITQSPKYLFRKEGQNVTLSCEQNLNHDAMYWYRQDPGQGLRLIYYSQIVNDFQKGDIAEGYSVSREKKESFPLTVTSAQKNPTAFYLCASTRSVKVTARDTGELFFGEGSRLTVL.

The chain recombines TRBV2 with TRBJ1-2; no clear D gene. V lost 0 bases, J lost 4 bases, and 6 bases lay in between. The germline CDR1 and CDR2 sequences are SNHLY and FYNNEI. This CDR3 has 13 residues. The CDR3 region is CASSEADSYGYTF. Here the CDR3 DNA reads TGTGCCAGCAGTGAAGCGGATTCCTATGGCTACACCTTC.

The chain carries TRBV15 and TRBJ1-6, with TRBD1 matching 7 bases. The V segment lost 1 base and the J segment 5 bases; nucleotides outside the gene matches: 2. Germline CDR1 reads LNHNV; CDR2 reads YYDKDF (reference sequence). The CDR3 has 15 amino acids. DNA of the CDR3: TGTGCCACCAGCAGAGTGACAGGGAATAATTCACCCCTCCACTTT. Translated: CATSRVTGNNSPLHF.